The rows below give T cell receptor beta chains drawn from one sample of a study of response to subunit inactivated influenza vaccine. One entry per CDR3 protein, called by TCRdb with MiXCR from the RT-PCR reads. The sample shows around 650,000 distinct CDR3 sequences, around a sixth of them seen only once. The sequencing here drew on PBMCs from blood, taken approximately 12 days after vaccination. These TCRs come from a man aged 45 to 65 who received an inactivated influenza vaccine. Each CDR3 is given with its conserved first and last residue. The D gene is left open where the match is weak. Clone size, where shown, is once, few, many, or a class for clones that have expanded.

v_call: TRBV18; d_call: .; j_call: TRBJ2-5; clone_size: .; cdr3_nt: TGTGCCAGCTCACCACCGAACAGGGCCCAAGAGACCCAGTACTTC; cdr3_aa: CASSPPNRAQETQYF
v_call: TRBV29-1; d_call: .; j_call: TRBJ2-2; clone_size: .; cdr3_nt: TGCAGCGTTCAACACAGGGTCGAGGCCGGGGAGCTGTTTTTT; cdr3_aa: CSVQHRVEAGELFF
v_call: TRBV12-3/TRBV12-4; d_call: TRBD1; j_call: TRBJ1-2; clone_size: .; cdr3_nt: TGTGCCAGCAGTGGGACAGGGGGTGGCTACACCTTC; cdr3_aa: CASSGTGGGYTF
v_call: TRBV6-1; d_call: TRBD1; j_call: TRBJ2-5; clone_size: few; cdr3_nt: TGTGCCAGCAGTGTTGGGACAGGGGGAAAACAAGAGACCCAGTACTTC; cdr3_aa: CASSVGTGGKQETQYF
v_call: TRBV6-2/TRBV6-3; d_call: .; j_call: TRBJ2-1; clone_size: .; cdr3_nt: TGTGCCAGCAGAAACTTTCCGGGACTGAGCCGGAATGAGCAGTTCTTC; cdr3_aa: CASRNFPGLSRNEQFF
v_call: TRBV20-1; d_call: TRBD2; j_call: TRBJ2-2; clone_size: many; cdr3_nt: TGCAGTGCTAGAGGGCTGGACCTACGACTAGGCGGGAGATACACCGGGGAGCTGTTTTTT; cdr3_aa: CSARGLDLRLGGRYTGELFF
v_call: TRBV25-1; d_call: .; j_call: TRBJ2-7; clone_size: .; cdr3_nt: TGTGCCAGCAGTGAATACGGGGCAGGCAGCTCCTACGAGCAGTACTTC; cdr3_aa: CASSEYGAGSSYEQYF
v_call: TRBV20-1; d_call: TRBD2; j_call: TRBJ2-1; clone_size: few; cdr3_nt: TGCAGTGCTAGAGCCAGGCTAGCGGGATACCTGGGTGAGCAGTTCTTC; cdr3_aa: CSARARLAGYLGEQFF
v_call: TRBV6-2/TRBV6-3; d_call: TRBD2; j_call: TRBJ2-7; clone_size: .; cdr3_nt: TGTGCCAGCAGTTACACTAGCGGGAGGGCCGTCCGCTTC; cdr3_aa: CASSYTSGRAVRF
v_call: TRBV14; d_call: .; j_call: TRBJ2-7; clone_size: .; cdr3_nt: TGTGCCAGCAGCCAATACCCGGGTCTGGGAACCTACGAGCAGTACTTC; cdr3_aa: CASSQYPGLGTYEQYF
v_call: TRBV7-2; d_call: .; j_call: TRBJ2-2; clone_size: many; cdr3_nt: TGTGCCAGCAGCTTCTACACCGGGGAGCTGTTTTTT; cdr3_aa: CASSFYTGELFF
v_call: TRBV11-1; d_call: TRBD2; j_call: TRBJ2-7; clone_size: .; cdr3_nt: TGTGCCAGCAGCTTAGACAAACTAGCGGGGATCTCCTACGAGCAGTACTTC; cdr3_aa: CASSLDKLAGISYEQYF
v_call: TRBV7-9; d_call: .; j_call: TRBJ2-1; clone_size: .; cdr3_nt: TGTGCCAGCAGCCCGCAGCGGGCAAGCTCCTACAATGAGCAGTTCTTC; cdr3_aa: CASSPQRASSYNEQFF
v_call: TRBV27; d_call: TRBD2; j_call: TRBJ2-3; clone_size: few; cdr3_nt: TGTGCCAGCAGTAGGACTAGCGGGGGGTTAAATACGCAGTATTTT; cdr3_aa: CASSRTSGGLNTQYF
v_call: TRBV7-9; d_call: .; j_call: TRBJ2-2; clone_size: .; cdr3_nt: TGTGCCAGCAGCCACCGCCGGGGTAACACCGGGGAGCTGTTTTTT; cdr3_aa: CASSHRRGNTGELFF
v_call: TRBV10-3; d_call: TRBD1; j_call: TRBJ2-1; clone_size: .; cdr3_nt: TGTGCCACCGGACAGGGAGACAATGAGCAGTTCTTC; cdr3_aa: CATGQGDNEQFF
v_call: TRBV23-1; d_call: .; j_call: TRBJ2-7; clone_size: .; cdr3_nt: TGCGCCAGAGACAGGCGATCCTCCTACGAGCAGTACTTC; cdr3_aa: CARDRRSSYEQYF
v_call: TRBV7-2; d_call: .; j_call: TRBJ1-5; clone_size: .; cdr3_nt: TGTGCCAGCAGCTTGGGTGCCACTAGCAATCAGCCCCAGCATTTT; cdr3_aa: CASSLGATSNQPQHF
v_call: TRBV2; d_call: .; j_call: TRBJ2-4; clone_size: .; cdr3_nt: TGTGCCAGCAGAGAGAAGAACATTCAGTACTTC; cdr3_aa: CASREKNIQYF
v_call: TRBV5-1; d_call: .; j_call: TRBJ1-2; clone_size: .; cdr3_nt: TGCGCCAGCAGCTTGGTAACCACGGGTTCGAGTGGCTACACCTTC; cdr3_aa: CASSLVTTGSSGYTF
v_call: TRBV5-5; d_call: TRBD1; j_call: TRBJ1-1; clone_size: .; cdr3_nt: TGTGCCAGCAGGCAAGAGGGGGCTGTCACTGAAGCTTTCTTT; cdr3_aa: CASRQEGAVTEAFF
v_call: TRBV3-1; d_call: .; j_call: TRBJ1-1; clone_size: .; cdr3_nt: TGTGCCAGCAGCCAAGCGGGTTCCGGGGCTTTCTTT; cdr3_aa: CASSQAGSGAFF
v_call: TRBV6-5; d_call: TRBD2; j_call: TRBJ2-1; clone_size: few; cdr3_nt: TGTGCCAGCAGTTCTAGACTAGCGGGAGGCGATGAGCAGTTCTTC; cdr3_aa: CASSSRLAGGDEQFF
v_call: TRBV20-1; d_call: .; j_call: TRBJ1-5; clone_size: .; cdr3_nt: TGCAGTGTCAGGGCGGGGTATCAGCCCCAGCATTTT; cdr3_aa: CSVRAGYQPQHF
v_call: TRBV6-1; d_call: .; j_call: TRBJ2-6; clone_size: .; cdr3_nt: TGTGCCAGCGGGCCTGTTGTGGACGTCCTGACTTTC; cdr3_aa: CASGPVVDVLTF
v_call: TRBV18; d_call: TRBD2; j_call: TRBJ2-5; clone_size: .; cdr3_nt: TGTGCCAGCTCACCATCCGCGTCCGGGACTAGTACAAAGTCGGGGACCCAGTACTTC; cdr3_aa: CASSPSASGTSTKSGTQYF
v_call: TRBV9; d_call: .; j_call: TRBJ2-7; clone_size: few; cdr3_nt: TGTGCCAGCAGCCCCTTTCACGACAGCCACGAGCAGTACTTC; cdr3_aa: CASSPFHDSHEQYF
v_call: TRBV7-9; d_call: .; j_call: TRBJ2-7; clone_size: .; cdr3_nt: TGTGCCAGCAGCTTACCGGCTTTGGGCGAGCAGTACTTC; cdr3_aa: CASSLPALGEQYF